These 17 T cell receptor beta chains were sequenced from one sample in a study of blood T cell repertoires in COVID-19. This table comes from immunoSEQ multiplex PCR, and its TCRdb copy is limited to in-frame clones, with some not included. This table holds some 100,000 clones, 80% to 95% found once. Sequencing was performed on peripheral blood. These receptors all come from a man aged 55-75 years with acute or convalescent COVID-19.

The genes are TRBV21-1 and TRBJ2-3; TRBD2, as called in the table, went unchecked against the DNA. TRBV21-1 is a listed pseudogene. The CDR3 is 17 residues long. CDR3 loop: CASSAHSTRFATDTQYF. In nucleotides, the CDR3 is TGTGCCAGCAGCGCCCACTCGACTAGATTTGCCACAGATACGCAGTATTTT.

This chain connects TRBV18 to TRBJ1-3; no firm D call. This CDR3 region has 13 residues. V was pared by 6 bases and J by 0 bases, with 6 bases between. The germline V gene encodes CDR1 KGHSH and CDR2 LQKENI. As DNA, the CDR3 is TGTGCCAGCTCGGAGAGCTCTGGAAACACCATATATTTT. Its translation: CASSESSGNTIYF.

The gene calls are TRBV18 and TRBJ2-5; D is unclear. Germline V gene lookup returns CDR1 KGHSH and CDR2 LQKENI. V dropped 3 bases and J dropped 2 bases, with 10 bases sitting between them. The CDR3 has 14 amino acids. CDR3: CASSPSYLQETQYF. CDR3 nucleotides: TGTGCCAGCTCACCGAGCTACTTACAAGAGACCCAGTACTTC.

The chain couples TRBV11-3 to TRBJ2-3; 8 bases are a match to TRBD2. Germline assignment: CDR1 SGHNT and CDR2 YENEEA. Losses at the gene ends were 4 bases for V and 0 bases for J; bases not matched to a gene: 3. The CDR3 has 15 amino acids. CDR3 coding DNA: TGTGCCAGCAGCTCACGGGAGGGGAGCACAGATACGCAGTATTTT. As protein: CASSSREGSTDTQYF.

CDR3 bases: TGCAGCGTTGGCAACCTAGCGGGAGAGGGCACCGGGGAGCTGTTTTTT. Protein: CSVGNLAGEGTGELFF. The V gene is TRBV29-1, the J gene TRBJ2-2; TRBD2 matches 10 bases. J lost 4 bases, V lost 4 bases, and 9 bases had no gene match. The germline V gene encodes CDR1 SQVTM and CDR2 ANQGSEA. This CDR3 contains 16 residues.

The rearrangement links TRBV3-1 (or the pseudogene TRBV3-2) to TRBJ2-3; 10 nucleotides line up with TRBD2. Trimming at V came to 4 bases and at J to 4 bases, leaving 8 bases not matched to a gene. The CDR3 contains 16 residues. The germline CDR1 and CDR2 sequences are LGHDT and YNNKEL (reference sequence). CDR3 sequence reads: CASSPLASGSSDTQYF. CDR3 sequence (DNA): TGTGCCAGCAGCCCCCTAGCTAGCGGGAGCTCAGATACGCAGTATTTT.

This chain links TRBV4-2 with TRBJ2-3; a weak D match, TRBD2 (6 bases). The germline V and J ends were trimmed by 1 base and 1 base, with 12 bases remaining between them. CDR1 and CDR2 from the germline V gene are LGHNA and YNFKEQ. The CDR3 runs 16 residues. DNA of the CDR3: TGTGCCAGCAGCCAAGTCACTAGCTCGGGCACAGATACGCAGTATTTT. Amino acids: CASSQVTSSGTDTQYF.

This clone was seen more than once but under ten times. CDR3: CASSPGPRPAKNIQYF. CDR3 nucleotide sequence: TGTGCCAGCAGCCCAGGGCCCAGGCCGGCCAAAAACATTCAGTACTTC. The V and J genes are TRBV28 and TRBJ2-4; maybe TRBD1 (5 bases). CDR1 is MDHEN, CDR2 SYDVKM, per germline. Trimming left V 6 bases short and J 1 base short, with 16 bases between. The CDR3 has 16 residues.

This clone was recorded a few times. The chain links TRBV11-3 to TRBJ1-6; D is unclear. Germline lookup yields CDR1 SGHNT and CDR2 YENEEA. The CDR3 is 13 amino acids. Between the trimmed V and J ends, which lost 3 bases and 10 bases, there was a span of 10 bases. The CDR3 sequence is CASSFYEESPLHF. The CDR3 nucleotides are TGTGCCAGCAGCTTTTACGAGGAATCACCCCTCCACTTT.

The rearrangement links TRBV7-6 to TRBJ2-3; 11 positions match TRBD2. The CDR3 is 16 residues long. Germline lookup yields CDR1 SGHVS and CDR2 FNYEAQ. The ends lost 3 bases at V and 0 bases at J; junction bases unmatched: 2. CDR3 protein: CASSLGLAASTDTQYF. CDR3 nucleotides: TGTGCCAGCAGCTTGGGACTAGCGGCTAGCACAGATACGCAGTATTTT.

V is TRBV11-3 and J is TRBJ1-1; D unclear. V lost 6 bases, J lost 1 base, and 6 bases lay in between. The V gene's germline CDR1 is SGHNT and CDR2 YENEEA. CDR3 length equals 12 residues. CDR3 coding DNA: TGTGCCAGCAGTCTCAGGAACACTGAAGCTTTCTTT. It is translated as CASSLRNTEAFF.

The chain carries TRBV7-9 and TRBJ1-2; 8 nucleotides align to TRBD1. This CDR3 contains 15 residues. Per germline, CDR1 SEHNR and CDR2 FQNEAQ (reference sequence). The J segment lost 6 bases and the V segment lost 5 bases, leaving 11 bases of the junction unmatched. CDR3 loop: CASSPTTGVQDGYTF. CDR3 coding DNA: TGTGCCAGCAGCCCTACGACAGGGGTCCAGGATGGCTACACCTTC.

The J gene is TRBJ2-7, the V gene TRBV6-1; D perhaps matches TRBD1 (7 bases). Germline V CDR1 and CDR2: MNHNS, SASEGT. This CDR3 region has 16 residues. The V and J ends lost 3 bases and 0 bases respectively, with 15 bases between them. CDR3 amino acids: CASSERAGGISYEQYV. DNA for the CDR3: TGTGCCAGCAGTGAGAGGGCAGGGGGGATCTCCTACGAGCAGTACGTC.

The chain has TRBV29-1 and TRBJ1-1; D is perhaps TRBD1 (6 bases). From germline, CDR1 is SQVTM and CDR2 ANQGSEA. This CDR3 region has 13 residues. The V end lost 8 bases, the J end lost 2 bases, and 15 bases lay between the germline ends. CDR3 loop: CSPRLRGNTEAFF. CDR3 DNA sequence: TGCAGCCCTCGTCTCAGGGGAAACACTGAAGCTTTCTTT.

The chain has TRBV19 and TRBJ2-2; unclear D gene. The V and J ends lost 4 bases and 6 bases respectively, with 12 bases between them. The CDR3 length is 14 residues. Germline-derived CDR1 and CDR2 are LNHDA and SQIVND (reference sequence). The CDR3 bases are TGTGCCAGTAGTACCCCCTATAGCCCCGGGGAGCTGTTTTTT. Residues: CASSTPYSPGELFF.

CDR3 sequence: CASSGLGQSAFGELFF. The DNA of the CDR3 is TGTGCCAGTAGTGGACTGGGACAGTCTGCATTCGGGGAGCTGTTTTTT. The gene calls are TRBV19 and TRBJ2-2; 7 bases line up with TRBD1. The CDR3 consists of 16 residues. Germline V gene data show CDR1 as LNHDA and CDR2 as SQIVND (reference sequence). V was clipped by 5 bases and J by 7 bases; unmatched bases: 13.

The chain combines TRBV5-4 with TRBJ1-2; no definite D call. Germline-derived CDR1 and CDR2 are SGHNT and YYREEE (reference sequence). The CDR3 runs 14 residues. V gave up 4 bases and J gave up 3 bases, with 13 bases separating them. The CDR3 nucleotides read TGTGCCAGCAGCCAGCCGAACCAGGACTATGGCTACACCTTC. The encoded protein is CASSQPNQDYGYTF. The entire variable domain, with the rest obtained from reference TRBV5-4 and TRBJ1-2, is as follows: ETGVTQSPTHLIKTRGQQVTLRCSSQSGHNTVSWYQQALGQGPQFIFQYYREEENGRGNFPPRFSGLQFPNYSSELNVNALELDDSALYLCASSQPNQDYGYTFGSGTRLTVV.